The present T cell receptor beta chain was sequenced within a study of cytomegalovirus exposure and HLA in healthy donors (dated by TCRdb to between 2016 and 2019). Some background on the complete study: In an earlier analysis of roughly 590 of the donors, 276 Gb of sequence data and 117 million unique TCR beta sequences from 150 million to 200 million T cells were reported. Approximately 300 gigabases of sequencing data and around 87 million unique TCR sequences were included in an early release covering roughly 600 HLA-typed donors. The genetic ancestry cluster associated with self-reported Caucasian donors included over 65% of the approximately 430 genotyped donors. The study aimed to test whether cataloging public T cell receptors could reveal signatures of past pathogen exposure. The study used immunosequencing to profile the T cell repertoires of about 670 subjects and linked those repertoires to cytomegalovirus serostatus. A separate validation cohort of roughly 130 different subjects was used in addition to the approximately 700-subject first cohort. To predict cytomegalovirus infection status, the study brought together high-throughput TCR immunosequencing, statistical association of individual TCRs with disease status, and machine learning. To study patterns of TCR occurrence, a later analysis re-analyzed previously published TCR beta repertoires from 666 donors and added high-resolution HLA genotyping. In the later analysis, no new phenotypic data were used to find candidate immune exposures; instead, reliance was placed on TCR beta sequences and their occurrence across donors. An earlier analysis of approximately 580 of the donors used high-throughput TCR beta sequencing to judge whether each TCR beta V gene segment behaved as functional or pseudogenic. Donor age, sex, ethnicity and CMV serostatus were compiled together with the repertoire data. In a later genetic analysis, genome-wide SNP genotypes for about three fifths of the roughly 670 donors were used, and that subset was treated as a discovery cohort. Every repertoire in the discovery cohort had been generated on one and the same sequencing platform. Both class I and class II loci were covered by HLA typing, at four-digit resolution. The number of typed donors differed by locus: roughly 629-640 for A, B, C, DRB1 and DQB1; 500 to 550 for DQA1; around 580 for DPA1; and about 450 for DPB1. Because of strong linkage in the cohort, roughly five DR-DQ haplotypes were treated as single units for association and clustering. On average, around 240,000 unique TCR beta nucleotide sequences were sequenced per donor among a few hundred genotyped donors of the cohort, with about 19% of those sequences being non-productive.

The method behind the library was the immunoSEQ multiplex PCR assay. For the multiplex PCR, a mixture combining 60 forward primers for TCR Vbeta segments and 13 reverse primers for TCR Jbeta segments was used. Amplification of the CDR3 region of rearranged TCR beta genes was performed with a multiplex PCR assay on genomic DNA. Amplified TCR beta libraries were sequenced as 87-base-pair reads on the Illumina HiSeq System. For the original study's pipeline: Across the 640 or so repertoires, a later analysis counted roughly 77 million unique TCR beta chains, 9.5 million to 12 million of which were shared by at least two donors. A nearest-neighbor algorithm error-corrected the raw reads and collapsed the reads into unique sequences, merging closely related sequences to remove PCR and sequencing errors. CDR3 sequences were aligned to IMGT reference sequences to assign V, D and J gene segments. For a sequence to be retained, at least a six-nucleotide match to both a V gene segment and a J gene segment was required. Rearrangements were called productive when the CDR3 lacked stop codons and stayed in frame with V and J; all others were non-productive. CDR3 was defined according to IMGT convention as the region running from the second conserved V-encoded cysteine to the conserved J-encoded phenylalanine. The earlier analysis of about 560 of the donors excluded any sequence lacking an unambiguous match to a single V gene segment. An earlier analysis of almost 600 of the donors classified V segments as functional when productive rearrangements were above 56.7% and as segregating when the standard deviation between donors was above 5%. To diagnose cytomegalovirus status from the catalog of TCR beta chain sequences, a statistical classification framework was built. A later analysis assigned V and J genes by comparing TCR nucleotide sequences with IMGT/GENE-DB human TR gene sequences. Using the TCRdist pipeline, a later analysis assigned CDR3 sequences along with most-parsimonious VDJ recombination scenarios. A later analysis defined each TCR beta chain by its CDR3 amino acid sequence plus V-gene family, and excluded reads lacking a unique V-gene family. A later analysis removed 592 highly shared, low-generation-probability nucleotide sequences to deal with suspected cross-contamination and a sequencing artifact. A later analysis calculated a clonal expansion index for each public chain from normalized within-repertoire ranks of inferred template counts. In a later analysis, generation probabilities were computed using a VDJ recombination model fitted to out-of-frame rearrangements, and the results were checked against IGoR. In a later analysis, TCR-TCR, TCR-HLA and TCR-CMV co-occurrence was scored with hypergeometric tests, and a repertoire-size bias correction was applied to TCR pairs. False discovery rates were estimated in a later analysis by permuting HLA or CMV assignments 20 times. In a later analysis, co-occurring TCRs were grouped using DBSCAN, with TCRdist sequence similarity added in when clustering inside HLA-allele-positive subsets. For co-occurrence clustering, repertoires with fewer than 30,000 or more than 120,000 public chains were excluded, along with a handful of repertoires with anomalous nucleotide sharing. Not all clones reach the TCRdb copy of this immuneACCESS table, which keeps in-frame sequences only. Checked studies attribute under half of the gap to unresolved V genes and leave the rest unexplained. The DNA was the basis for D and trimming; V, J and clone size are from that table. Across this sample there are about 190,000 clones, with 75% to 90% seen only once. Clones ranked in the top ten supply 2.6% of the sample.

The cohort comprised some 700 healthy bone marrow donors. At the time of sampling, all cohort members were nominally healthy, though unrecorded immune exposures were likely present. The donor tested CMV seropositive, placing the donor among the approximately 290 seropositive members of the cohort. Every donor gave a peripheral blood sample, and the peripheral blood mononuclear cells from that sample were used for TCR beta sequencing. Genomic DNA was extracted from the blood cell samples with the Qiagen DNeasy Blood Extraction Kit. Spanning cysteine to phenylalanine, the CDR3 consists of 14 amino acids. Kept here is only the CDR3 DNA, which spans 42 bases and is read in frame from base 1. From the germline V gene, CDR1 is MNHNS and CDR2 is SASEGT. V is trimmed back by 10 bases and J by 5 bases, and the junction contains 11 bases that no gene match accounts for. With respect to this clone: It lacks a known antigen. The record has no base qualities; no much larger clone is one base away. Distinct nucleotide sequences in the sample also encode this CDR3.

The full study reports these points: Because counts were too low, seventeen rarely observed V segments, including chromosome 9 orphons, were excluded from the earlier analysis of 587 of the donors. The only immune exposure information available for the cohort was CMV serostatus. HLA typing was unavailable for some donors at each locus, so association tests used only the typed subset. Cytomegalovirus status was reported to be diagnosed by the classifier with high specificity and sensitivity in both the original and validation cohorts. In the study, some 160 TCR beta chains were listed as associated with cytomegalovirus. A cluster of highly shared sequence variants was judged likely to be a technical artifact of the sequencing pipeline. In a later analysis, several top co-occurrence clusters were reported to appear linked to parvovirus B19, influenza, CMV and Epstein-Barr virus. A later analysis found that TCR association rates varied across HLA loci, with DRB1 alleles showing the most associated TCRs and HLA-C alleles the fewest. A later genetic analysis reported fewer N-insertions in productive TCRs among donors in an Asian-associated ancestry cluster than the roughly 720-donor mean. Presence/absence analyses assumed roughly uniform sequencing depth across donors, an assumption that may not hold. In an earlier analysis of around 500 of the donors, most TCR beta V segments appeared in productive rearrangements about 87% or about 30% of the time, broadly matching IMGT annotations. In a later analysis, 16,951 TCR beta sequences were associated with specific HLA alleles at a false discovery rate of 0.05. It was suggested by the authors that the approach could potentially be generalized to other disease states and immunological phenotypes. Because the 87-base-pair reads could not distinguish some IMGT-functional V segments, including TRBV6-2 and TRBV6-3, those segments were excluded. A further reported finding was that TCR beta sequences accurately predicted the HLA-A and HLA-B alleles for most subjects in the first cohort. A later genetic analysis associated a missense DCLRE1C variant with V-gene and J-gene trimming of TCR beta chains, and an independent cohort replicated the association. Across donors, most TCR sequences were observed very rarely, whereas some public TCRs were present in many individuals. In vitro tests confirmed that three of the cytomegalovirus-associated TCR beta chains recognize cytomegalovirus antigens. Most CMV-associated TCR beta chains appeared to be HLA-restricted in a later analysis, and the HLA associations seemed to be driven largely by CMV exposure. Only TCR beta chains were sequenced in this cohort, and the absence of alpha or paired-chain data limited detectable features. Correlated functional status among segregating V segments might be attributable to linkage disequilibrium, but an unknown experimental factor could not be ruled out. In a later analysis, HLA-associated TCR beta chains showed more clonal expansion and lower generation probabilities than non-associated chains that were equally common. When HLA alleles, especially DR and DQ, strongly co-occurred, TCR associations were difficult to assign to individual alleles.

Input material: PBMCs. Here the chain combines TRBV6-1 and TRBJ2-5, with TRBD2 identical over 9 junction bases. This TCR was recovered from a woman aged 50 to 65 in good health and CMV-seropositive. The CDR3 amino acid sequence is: CATSSSSGVETQYF. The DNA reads TGTGCCACCTCCTCCTCTAGCGGGGTGGAGACCCAGTACTTC.